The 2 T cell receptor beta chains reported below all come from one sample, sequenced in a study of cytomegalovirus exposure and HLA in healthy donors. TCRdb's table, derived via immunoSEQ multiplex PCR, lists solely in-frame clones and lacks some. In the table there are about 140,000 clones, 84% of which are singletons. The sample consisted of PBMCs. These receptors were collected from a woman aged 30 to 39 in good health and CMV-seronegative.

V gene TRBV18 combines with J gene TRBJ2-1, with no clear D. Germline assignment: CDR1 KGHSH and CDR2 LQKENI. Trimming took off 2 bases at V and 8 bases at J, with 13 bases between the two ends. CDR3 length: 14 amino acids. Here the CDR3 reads CASSPYEVSDEQFF. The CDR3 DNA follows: TGTGCCAGCTCACCATATGAGGTTTCGGATGAGCAGTTCTTC.

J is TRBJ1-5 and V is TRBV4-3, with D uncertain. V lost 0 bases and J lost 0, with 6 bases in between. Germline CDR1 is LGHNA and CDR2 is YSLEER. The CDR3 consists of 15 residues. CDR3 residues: CASSQDTRSNQPQHF. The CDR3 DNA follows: TGCGCCAGCAGCCAAGATACTCGTAGCAATCAGCCCCAGCATTTT.